These T cell receptor beta chains were read from a single sample in a study of T cell responses to AZD1222 COVID-19 vaccine. Only in-frame clones appear in the TCRdb table, and some are missing; sequencing was by immunoSEQ multiplex PCR. The sample includes about 150,000 clones, 90% of them seen just once. The source material was peripheral blood, sampled on day 0 of AZD1222 vaccination. The origin of the receptors is an adult in good health. CDR3s leave out the opening cysteine and the closing phenylalanine or tryptophan. Fields, in order: V gene, CDR3 protein.

>TRBV2
ASSEAHKNTGELF
>TRBV4-1
ASSPSGQGRTEAF
>TRBV19
ASSGVRPDQPQH
>TRBV9
ASSPARIGVGYQETQY
>TRBV28
ASSSLVVRRDRGTDTQY
>TRBV7-9
ASSLGDRRPMDIQY
>TRBV21-1
ASSPGSPYGYT
>TRBV5-4
ASSLVGLAGRVRETQY
>TRBV12-3/TRBV12-4
ASSHGLQPQH
>TRBV28
ASSSTGLMLLEQY
>TRBV6-5
AINRADQPQH